The clone carrying this TCR beta chain was recorded at least ten times. Its antigen is not known. This specimen belongs to a study of identical twins. Study-wide points: Within cord blood, abundant beta clonotypes carried fewer insertions, but memory repertoires showed no such trend. Out-of-frame alpha sequences shared between twins exhibited an excess of low generation probability. Analyses of zero insertions could, in part, be confounded by invariant MAIT and iNKT cells.

TCRdb processed the 5' RACE reads anew with MiXCR; each CDR3 protein has one entry. The sample shows 400,000 to 500,000 distinct CDR3 sequences, about 18% of them seen only once. This receptor was identified in a man aged 50 to 59 in good health. What was sequenced was naive T cells sorted from blood.

CDR3 in DNA: TGCGCCAGCAGCTCCTCGGGACAGCTATACAATGAGCAGTTCTTC. This gives the protein CASSSSGQLYNEQFF. The rearrangement uses TRBV4-3 and TRBJ2-1; 7 bases match TRBD1. The CDR3 length is 15 residues. From germline, CDR1 is LGHNA and CDR2 YSLEER. V gave up 5 bases and J gave up 4 bases; unmatched junction bases: 8.